One and the same sample provided the 5 T cell receptor beta chains below, sequenced in a study of control samples from healthy donors and cancer patients. Some clones are missing from TCRdb's copy, which holds only in-frame ones; the method was immunoSEQ multiplex PCR. The table lists under 100,000 clones, more than 85% of them singletons, with nearly 1.5% in the top ten. Sequencing was performed on blood. The receptors were gathered from a woman in her thirties in good health.

V usage is TRBV27 and J usage is TRBJ2-2, with 9 bases lining up with TRBD1. The CDR3 extends over 14 amino acids. Germline CDR1 and CDR2: MNHEY and SMNVEV (reference sequence). V lost 7 bases to trimming and J lost 6 bases; unmatched junction nucleotides: 6. The CDR3 loop reads CASNKRDRAGELFF. CDR3 in DNA: TGTGCCAGCAACAAAAGGGACAGGGCCGGGGAGCTGTTTTTT.

With respect to this clone: At one end, the junction sequence differs from germline, possibly due to a read error. The chain joins TRBV7-6 to TRBJ1-4, with 9 positions matching TRBD1. The CDR3 covers 15 residues. Germline V gene lookup returns CDR1 SGHVS and CDR2 FNYEAQ. The CDR3 nucleotides read TGTGCCAGCACCTTACGGACAGGGGTAGGGGAAAAACTGTTTTTT. It is translated as CASTLRTGVGEKLFF.

The rearrangement uses TRBV5-1 and TRBJ1-1, with TRBD1 as a possible D gene (6 bases). The CDR3 sequence is 14 residues long. From germline, CDR1 is SGHRS and CDR2 YFSETQ. Trimming left V 4 bases short and J 3 bases short, with 13 bases between. As DNA, the CDR3 is TGCGCCAGCAGCCCTTACAGGGCTCACACTGAAGCTTTCTTT. It translates to CASSPYRAHTEAFF.

The chain uses TRBV27 and TRBJ2-4; 11 bases are a match to TRBD1. Per the germline V gene, CDR1 is MNHEY and CDR2 is SMNVEV (reference sequence). The CDR3 totals 16 residues. V lost 5 bases and J lost 3; bases outside the gene matches: 6. The CDR3 loop reads CASSQPGQGGKNIQYF. CDR3 nucleotides: TGTGCCAGCAGTCAACCGGGACAGGGGGGCAAAAACATTCAGTACTTC.

The V and J genes are TRBV19 and TRBJ1-1; 7 bases agree with TRBD1. V shed 1 base and J 1 base; nucleotides not matched to a gene: 6. CDR1 and CDR2 (germline): LNHDA, SQIVND (reference sequence). The CDR3 totals 16 residues. The CDR3 DNA follows: TGTGCCAGTAGTATAGCCAGGGGGAGACGGAACACTGAAGCTTTCTTT. Translated: CASSIARGRRNTEAFF. Based on the CDR3 plus reference TRBV19 and TRBJ1-1, the full variable domain is DGGITQSPKYLFRKEGQNVTLSCEQNLNHDAMYWYRQDPGQGLRLIYYSQIVNDFQKGDIAEGYSVSREKKESFPLTVTSAQKNPTAFYLCASSIARGRRNTEAFFGQGTRLTVV.